This TCR beta chain is drawn from a study of blood T cell repertoires in COVID-19. Background on the study: T cells, B-cell-depleted T cells, or PBMCs provided the cDNA or gDNA that served as material.

Profiling relied on immunoSEQ multiplex PCR, and the TCRdb table lists in-frame clones only, not all of them. The repertoire holds about 150,000 clones, with 84% as singletons. CDR1 and CDR2 (germline): SGHNT, YYREEE (reference sequence). Trimming cost V 4 bases and J 8 bases; bases outside gene matches: 11. The CDR3 spans 16 residues. Membership in each cohort depended on participant-reported clinical history. The clonotype was recovered from a man aged 50 to 59 who had recovered from COVID-19. The sequencing input was PBMCs or T cells enriched from blood (not recorded which). This chain connects TRBV5-4 to TRBJ2-1; 11 bases are a match to TRBD2. CDR3 in DNA: TGTGCCAGCAGCACGCAGGTACTAGCGGGGGTAGATGAGCAGTTCTTC. Its translation is CASSTQVLAGVDEQFF. Supplemented by reference TRBV5-4 and TRBJ2-1, the full variable domain reads ETGVTQSPTHLIKTRGQQVTLRCSSQSGHNTVSWYQQALGQGPQFIFQYYREEENGRGNFPPRFSGLQFPNYSSELNVNALELDDSALYLCASSTQVLAGVDEQFFGPGTRLTVL.